Listed here are 9 T cell receptor beta chains from one sample, sequenced in a study of Ad26.COV2.S vaccination and SARS-CoV-2 variants. The treatment denotes: roughly 20 received Ad26.COV2.S at low or high dose, single or two shots; a few received placebo; per-sample allocation not given. At day 63 after the first vaccine or placebo injection, samples were drawn. TCRdb keeps only in-frame clones here, not all; method: immunoSEQ multiplex PCR. The repertoire holds about 390,000 clones, with 92% as singletons. The sequencing used peripheral blood, collected in a trial of Ad26.COV2.S vaccine versus placebo. These receptors originate from a person aged 18-60 years who received the Ad26.COV2.S COVID-19 vaccine or a placebo.

The chain has TRBV7-9 and TRBJ2-7; weak D call: TRBD2 (6 bases). The CDR3 extends over 15 amino acids. The V end lost 5 bases, the J end lost 2 bases, and 16 bases lay between the germline ends. Germline CDR1 SEHNR, CDR2 FQNEAQ (reference sequence). The CDR3 region has the DNA TGTGCCAGCAGCCTTCTCCAGTCTAGCGCCTACGAGCAGTACTTC. As protein: CASSLLQSSAYEQYF.

The chain couples TRBV2 to TRBJ1-4, with no clear D. Germline V gives CDR1 SNHLY, CDR2 FYNNEI. V lost 10 bases and J lost 5, with 14 bases in between. The CDR3 extends over 13 amino acids. The CDR3 loop is CATHNHVNEKLFF. The CDR3 nucleotides are TGTGCCACCCATAATCATGTGAATGAAAAACTGTTTTTT.

Concerning this clone: Other DNA variants within this sample encode the same CDR3. The chain's CDR3 is CASSLGPSYEQYF. CDR3 nucleotides: TGTGCCAGCAGTTTGGGTCCGTCCTACGAGCAGTACTTC. The gene calls are TRBV27 and TRBJ2-7; no reliable D call. Germline CDR1 MNHEY, CDR2 SMNVEV (reference sequence). The CDR3 totals 13 residues. V was cut by 3 bases and J by 1 base, with 7 bases left in between.

This chain links TRBV19 with TRBJ1-5; 9 bases fit TRBD1. This CDR3 is 18 amino acids long. Germline V lookup: CDR1 LNHDA, CDR2 SQIVND (reference sequence). Trimming removed 5 bases from V and 4 bases from J; junction bases left unmatched: 15. The CDR3 region has the DNA TGTGCCAGTAGTCCGGGGACAGGGAGCGGTACATCGAATCAGCCCCAGCATTTT. Translation gives CASSPGTGSGTSNQPQHF. Supplemented by reference TRBV19 and TRBJ1-5, the full variable domain reads DGGITQSPKYLFRKEGQNVTLSCEQNLNHDAMYWYRQDPGQGLRLIYYSQIVNDFQKGDIAEGYSVSREKKESFPLTVTSAQKNPTAFYLCASSPGTGSGTSNQPQHFGDGTRLSIL.

This clone was seen once. The CDR3 protein is CASMGYDNSPLHF. The CDR3 DNA reads TGTGCCAGCATGGGGTATGATAATTCACCCCTCCACTTT. This chain uses TRBV27 with TRBJ1-6; D unresolved. Germline V lookup: CDR1 MNHEY, CDR2 SMNVEV (reference sequence). The CDR3 runs 13 residues. V gave up 7 bases and J gave up 5 bases, with 9 bases separating them.

The chain recombines TRBV18 with TRBJ2-7; D not certain. Per the germline V gene, CDR1 is KGHSH and CDR2 is LQKENI. This CDR3 region has 13 residues. Trimming removed 3 bases at V and 3 bases at J, with 9 bases between. CDR3 sequence: CASSPATLYEQYF. As DNA, the CDR3 is TGTGCCAGCTCACCCGCGACACTCTACGAGCAGTACTTC.

The chain carries TRBV5-1 and TRBJ2-1; 7 bases fit TRBD1. CDR1 is SGHRS and CDR2 is YFSETQ in the germline V gene. The CDR3 totals 16 residues. Unmatched junction bases numbered 5, after V lost 0 bases and J lost 2 bases. CDR3 DNA: TGCGCCAGCAGCTTGGAGGCAGGGGGTCCCTACAATGAGCAGTTCTTC. Translating it yields CASSLEAGGPYNEQFF.

On this clone itself: One end of the junction varies from germline; a read error may be responsible. The genes are TRBV4-1 and TRBJ1-1, with D maybe TRBD1 (5 bases). CDR3 length: 13 residues. CDR1 is MGHRA and CDR2 is YSYEKL in the germline V gene. Here the CDR3 reads CASSQERGMDVLF. The CDR3 DNA reads as TGCGCCAGCAGCCAAGAGAGGGGCATGGATGTATTATTT.

The rearrangement joins TRBV6-2 or TRBV6-3 to TRBJ1-1; D remains unclear. Per germline, CDR1 MNHEY and CDR2 SVGEGT. With 2 bases removed from V and 4 bases from J, the gap between germline ends came to 8 bases. This CDR3 comprises 13 residues. CDR3 sequence reads: CASSYKGPTEAFF. The CDR3 DNA follows: TGTGCCAGCAGTTACAAGGGCCCCACTGAAGCTTTCTTT.